This is a list of T cell receptor beta chains from one sample in a study of OX40 agonist ivuxolimab in advanced cancers. Profiled with immunoSEQ multiplex PCR; TCRdb holds only in-frame clones, not every one. The repertoire consists of more than 55,000 clones, with roughly 89% occurring once and the leading ten covering around 0.8%. The sample here was CD4+ or CD8+ T cells sorted from blood, taken in a trial of the OX40 agonist ivuxolimab. These receptors were taken from an adult with an advanced solid tumor such as melanoma, head and neck, liver or kidney cancer. Each CDR3 is given with its conserved first and last residue. A D gene is named only where the DNA matches it firmly. Expanded clones get a size class; other rows say once, few or many, or leave the size out.

CASSAGGGRGYTF,TGTGCCAGCAGCGCAGGAGGAGGTCGTGGCTACACCTTC,.,.,TRBV5-6,TRBJ1-2
CASSPGGGPLNYGYTF,TGTGCCAGCTCTCCCGGCGGAGGGCCGCTTAACTATGGCTACACCTTC,.,.,TRBV18,TRBJ1-2
CASRLIHGSYNEQFF,TGTGCAAGTCGCCTCATACATGGCTCCTACAATGAGCAGTTCTTC,.,.,TRBV12-2,TRBJ2-1
CASSLGTAQLKYGYTF,TGCGCCAGCAGCTTGGGGACTGCTCAGTTAAAGTATGGCTACACCTTC,.,.,TRBV5-1,TRBJ1-2
CASSLGGAGQETQYF,TGTGCCAGCAGCTTGGGAGGTGCCGGACAAGAGACCCAGTACTTC,.,.,TRBV5-4,TRBJ2-5
CASSPGLAGGAETQYF,TGTGCCAGCAGTCCCGGACTAGCGGGAGGGGCGGAGACCCAGTACTTC,.,TRBD2,TRBV6-6,TRBJ2-5
CASSDLTGGAKETQYF,TGTGCCAGCAGTGATCTTACAGGGGGCGCGAAGGAGACCCAGTACTTC,.,TRBD1,TRBV6-1,TRBJ2-5
CASSLRLLNTGELFF,TGCGCCAGCAGCTTGCGGCTTTTAAACACCGGGGAGCTGTTTTTT,.,.,TRBV5-1,TRBJ2-2
CASSPINQGRGANVLTF,TGTGCCAGCTCACCAATCAATCAGGGAAGGGGGGCCAACGTCCTGACTTTC,.,.,TRBV18,TRBJ2-6
CASSSVGLAKSKETQYF,TGTGCCAGCAGCTCAGTTGGTCTAGCGAAATCGAAAGAGACCCAGTACTTC,.,.,TRBV7-9,TRBJ2-5
CAWSVGQGKNSPLHF,TGTGCCTGGAGTGTAGGACAGGGGAAAAATTCACCCCTCCACTTT,.,TRBD1,TRBV30,TRBJ1-6
CASSGLQGAVSYGYTF,TGTGCCAGCAGTGGCCTACAGGGGGCGGTGAGCTATGGCTACACCTTC,.,TRBD1,TRBV2,TRBJ1-2
CASSQDLASGRQETQYF,TGCGCCAGCAGCCAAGATCTGGCCTCGGGCAGACAAGAGACCCAGTACTTC,.,.,TRBV4-1,TRBJ2-5
CSVEDTGLRQYF,TGCAGCGTTGAAGACACCGGGCTACGGCAGTACTTC,.,.,TRBV29-1,TRBJ2-7
CASSQGRDRQYF,TGTGCCAGCAGCCAAGGAAGGGATAGGCAGTATTTT,.,.,TRBV14,TRBJ2-3
CASSKAGGDGEAFF,TGTGCCAGCAGTAAGGCAGGGGGTGATGGTGAAGCTTTCTTT,once,TRBD1,TRBV5-6,TRBJ1-1
CASRMRLRRVQETQYF,TGCGCCAGCAGAATGAGGTTACGGCGCGTCCAAGAGACCCAGTACTTC,.,.,TRBV5-1,TRBJ2-5
CASSEYQGKRDEQYF,TGTGCCAGCAGTGAATATCAGGGGAAGCGGGACGAGCAGTACTTC,.,.,TRBV25-1,TRBJ2-7
CASSRLGGPSSYNEQFF,TGCGCCAGCAGTCGTTTGGGGGGCCCGAGCTCCTACAATGAGCAGTTCTTC,few,.,TRBV10-1,TRBJ2-1